These 2 T cell receptor beta chains were sequenced from one sample in a study of T cells after yellow fever vaccination. TCRdb recomputed calls from the 5' RACE reads with MiXCR, one row per CDR3 protein. The sample contains about 320,000 distinct CDR3 sequences, about 4.5% of which appear only once. The source material was PBMCs, sampled 15 days after the yellow fever booster vaccination. These receptors all come from a man between 18 and 29 years old who received the YFV17D yellow fever vaccine.

This clonotype was recorded many times. The rearrangement links TRBV4-3 to TRBJ1-5; D gene unclear. Germline V gives CDR1 LGHNA, CDR2 YSLEER. The V gene lost 0 bases and the J gene lost 3 bases, with 6 bases spanning the gap. The CDR3 runs to 14 residues. CDR3 loop: CASSQEEYNQPQHF. DNA of the CDR3: TGCGCCAGCAGCCAAGAGGAGTACAATCAGCCCCAGCATTTT.

This clonotype was seen at least ten times. The V gene is TRBV20-1, the J gene TRBJ1-2; the D gene is possibly TRBD1 (6 bases). Per the germline V gene, CDR1 is DFQATT and CDR2 is SNEGSKA (reference sequence). The CDR3 runs to 12 residues. V lost 5 bases and J lost 7, with 14 bases in between. The CDR3 coding sequence is TGCAGTGCTGAGCGGGGGCGGGGTGGCTACACCTTC. This sequence encodes CSAERGRGGYTF.